Sequencing of this T cell receptor beta chain was carried out in a study of T cell responses to AZD1222 COVID-19 vaccine. Study-level findings and limits: Regions 160-218 and 743-854 held dominance among vaccine-associated CD4 TCRs, which spanned spike.

Clones were read by immunoSEQ multiplex PCR, and TCRdb kept only the in-frame ones, dropping some. The sample consists of approximately 170,000 clones, around nine tenths of them appearing once. Comments on this clone: Its target is unknown.

This CDR3 has 15 residues. With V trimmed by 4 bases and J by 5 bases, 7 bases remained unmatched. Germline CDR1 SGHRS, CDR2 YFSETQ. This rearrangement joins TRBV5-1 to TRBJ2-3; TRBD2 matches 10 bases. This clonotype originated in an adult in good health. The source material was peripheral blood, sampled on day 0 of AZD1222 vaccination. For the CDR3, the DNA is TGCGCCAGCAGCCTACTAGCGGGGTCGGGAGATACGCAGTATTTT. Translating it yields CASSLLAGSGDTQYF.